The 12 T cell receptor beta chains listed next were all sequenced from one sample in a study of cytomegalovirus exposure and HLA in healthy donors. Some clones are missing from TCRdb's copy, which holds only in-frame ones; the method was immunoSEQ multiplex PCR. The profile shows under 200,000 clones, under 90% of them singletons. The sequenced sample was PBMCs. The origin of the receptors is a young man in good health and CMV-seropositive.

The chain links TRBV19 to TRBJ2-7; possibly TRBD2 for D (5 bases). Germline V gene lookup returns CDR1 LNHDA and CDR2 SQIVND (reference sequence). The CDR3 runs to 12 residues. The germline V and J ends were trimmed by 8 bases and 5 bases, with 13 bases remaining between them. CDR3 residues: CASGMRGHEQYF. As DNA, the CDR3 is TGTGCCAGTGGGATGCGAGGGCACGAGCAGTACTTC.

The chain couples TRBV7-3 to TRBJ2-3; tentative D call: TRBD2 (5 bases). Per the germline V gene, CDR1 is SGHTA and CDR2 is FQGTGA. Between the trimmed V and J ends, which lost 2 bases and 2 bases, there was a span of 8 bases. This CDR3 contains 14 residues. CDR3 DNA: TGTGCCAGCAGCTTAGGACTGGTCACAGATACGCAGTATTTT. Its translation is CASSLGLVTDTQYF.

V usage is TRBV6-5 and J usage is TRBJ2-7; 11 positions match TRBD1. The CDR3 has 14 amino acids. Trimming at V came to 1 base and at J to 6 bases, leaving 2 bases not matched to a gene. Germline CDR1 reads MNHEY; CDR2 reads SVGAGI. The CDR3 DNA follows: TGTGCCAGCAGTTACTGGACAGGGGGCTTCGAGCAGTACTTC. Encoded protein: CASSYWTGGFEQYF.

The rearrangement joins TRBV30 to TRBJ1-5, with TRBD1 matching over 9 bases. The V gene's germline CDR1 is GTSNPN and CDR2 SVGIG (reference sequence). The CDR3 sequence is 16 residues long. V was clipped by 0 bases and J by 7 bases; unmatched bases: 10. CDR3 DNA: TGTGCCTGGAGTGTCCCTAAAACACAGGGGGCACAGCCCCAGCATTTT. Translation: CAWSVPKTQGAQPQHF. The full variable domain, completed using reference TRBV30 and TRBJ1-5, is SQTIHQWPATLVQPVGSPLSLECTVEGTSNPNLYWYRQAAGRGLQLLFYSVGIGQISSEVPQNLSASRPQDRQFILSSKKLLLSDSGFYLCAWSVPKTQGAQPQHFGDGTRLSIL.

The chain joins TRBV5-1 to TRBJ1-3; D is ambiguous. The CDR3 has 16 amino acids. Per the germline V gene, CDR1 is SGHRS and CDR2 is YFSETQ. V dropped 0 bases and J dropped 1 base, with 11 bases sitting between them. CDR3: CASSLEGRSSGNTIYF. CDR3 sequence (DNA): TGCGCCAGCAGCTTGGAAGGGAGGAGTTCTGGAAACACCATATATTTT. Combining the CDR3 with reference TRBV5-1 and TRBJ1-3 gives the whole variable domain KAGVTQTPRYLIKTRGQQVTLSCSPISGHRSVSWYQQTPGQGLQFLFEYFSETQRNKGNFPGRFSGRQFSNSRSEMNVSTLELGDSALYLCASSLEGRSSGNTIYFGEGSWLTVV.

The V and J genes are TRBV5-1 and TRBJ2-3; the match to TRBD2 covers 9 bases. V shed 2 bases, J shed 11 bases, and the junction held 6 bases outside the gene matches. The CDR3 contains 13 residues. Germline V lookup: CDR1 SGHRS, CDR2 YFSETQ. The CDR3 DNA reads as TGCGCCAGCAGCTTCGGTAGCGGGGGCTGGCAGTATTTT. Its translation: CASSFGSGGWQYF.

This chain links TRBV5-6 with TRBJ2-2; TRBD2 matches at 9 bases. The V gene's germline CDR1 is SGHDT and CDR2 YYEEEE. The CDR3 has 16 residues. The V and J ends lost 3 bases and 0 bases, in that order; junction bases with no gene match: 3. In DNA, the CDR3 is TGTGCCAGCAGCTCAGGACTAGCGACGAACACCGGGGAGCTGTTTTTT. Translated, it gives CASSSGLATNTGELFF.

This clone has a single count. This chain links TRBV19 with TRBJ1-2, with 8 bases lining up with TRBD1. Germline CDR1 is LNHDA and CDR2 is SQIVND (reference sequence). The CDR3 contains 16 residues. V gave up 1 base and J gave up 6 bases; unmatched junction bases: 10. The CDR3 DNA sequence: TGTGCCAGTAGTATAGGGGACAGGTGGTCCTATGATGGCTACACCTTC. It is translated as CASSIGDRWSYDGYTF.

This chain connects TRBV6-6 to TRBJ2-3, with D perhaps TRBD1 (6 bases). In germline, CDR1 is MNHNY, CDR2 SVGAGI (reference sequence). Between the trimmed V and J ends, which lost 5 bases and 7 bases, there was a span of 10 bases. The CDR3 runs 12 residues. The CDR3 is CASSQQGNTQYF. Written as DNA, the CDR3 is TGTGCCAGCAGTCAACAGGGAAATACGCAGTATTTT.

This chain joins TRBV6-1 and TRBJ2-7; the D gene is possibly TRBD2 (7 bases). Trimming stripped 7 bases from V and 9 bases from J, with 22 bases between. The CDR3 loop spans 14 amino acids. From germline, CDR1 is MNHNS and CDR2 SASEGT. CDR3 bases: TGTGCCAGCATTCCATGGGCAGGGGACTACTCGCAGTACTTC. This sequence encodes CASIPWAGDYSQYF.

The chain has TRBV7-9 and TRBJ2-5; 8 positions match TRBD2. From germline, CDR1 is SEHNR and CDR2 FQNEAQ (reference sequence). The CDR3 is 17 amino acids. Trimming took 2 bases from V and 4 from J; bases not matched to a gene: 12. DNA of the CDR3: TGTGCCAGCAGCTTAAACAGCGTCGTAGCGGGGAGAGAGACCCAGTACTTC. Translated, it gives CASSLNSVVAGRETQYF.

This chain connects TRBV19 to TRBJ2-7, with 9 bases matching TRBD1. This CDR3 has 15 amino acids. V trimming: 3 bases; J trimming: 3 bases; junction bases outside the gene matches: 6. Germline V gene lookup returns CDR1 LNHDA and CDR2 SQIVND (reference sequence). CDR3 bases: TGTGCCAGTAGTATGCTGGGACAGGGATTCTACGAGCAGTACTTC. The encoded protein is CASSMLGQGFYEQYF.